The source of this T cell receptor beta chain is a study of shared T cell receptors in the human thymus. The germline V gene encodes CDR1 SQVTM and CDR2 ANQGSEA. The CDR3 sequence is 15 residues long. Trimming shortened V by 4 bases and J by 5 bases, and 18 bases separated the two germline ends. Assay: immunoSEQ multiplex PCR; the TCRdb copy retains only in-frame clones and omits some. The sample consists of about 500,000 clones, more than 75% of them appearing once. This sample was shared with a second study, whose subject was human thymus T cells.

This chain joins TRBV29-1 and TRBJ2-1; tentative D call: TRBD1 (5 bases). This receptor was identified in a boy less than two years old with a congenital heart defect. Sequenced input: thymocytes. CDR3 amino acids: CSVGAWGHENNEQFF. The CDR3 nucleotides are TGCAGCGTTGGGGCATGGGGCCACGAGAACAATGAGCAGTTCTTC.